These 9 T cell receptor beta chains were all obtained from the same sample, sequenced in a study of T cells after yellow fever vaccination. TCRdb reprocessed the 5' RACE reads with MiXCR, giving one entry per CDR3 protein. The sample holds around 310,000 distinct CDR3 sequences, 8.7% seen once. The source was PBMCs, collected on the day of the first yellow fever vaccination. These receptors all come from a man aged 18-30 years who received the YFV17D yellow fever vaccine.

This clonotype was seen a few times. The chain is built from TRBV6-5 and TRBJ2-7; D unresolved. The V end was cut by 2 bases, the J end by 4 bases, with 12 bases between. In germline, CDR1 is MNHEY, CDR2 SVGAGI. The CDR3 loop spans 14 amino acids. The CDR3 protein is CASSYRAPGYEQYF. The CDR3 DNA is TGTGCCAGCAGTTACCGGGCGCCAGGATACGAGCAGTACTTC.

This clonotype appeared many times. J is TRBJ1-6 and V is TRBV12-3 or TRBV12-4; D call uncertain. The CDR3 runs 14 residues. V lost 2 bases to trimming and J lost 6 bases, with 8 bases between them. The chain's CDR3 is CASSLPRPNSPLHF. CDR3 coding DNA: TGTGCCAGCAGTTTACCAAGACCTAATTCACCCCTCCACTTT.

This clonotype showed up just a few times. The chain links TRBV5-1 to TRBJ2-1; possible D gene TRBD1, 6 bases. Germline V lookup: CDR1 SGHRS, CDR2 YFSETQ. This CDR3 is 16 amino acids long. V was pared by 2 bases and J by 10 bases, with 22 bases between. CDR3 coding DNA: TGCGCCAGCAGCTTACTAGGACAGATCAAAGCACAGGAGCAGTTCTTC. This sequence encodes CASSLLGQIKAQEQFF.

The chain recombines TRBV19 with TRBJ2-1; D ambiguous. Germline values: CDR1 LNHDA, CDR2 SQIVND (reference sequence). This CDR3 comprises 15 residues. With 7 bases removed from V and 2 bases from J, the gap between germline ends came to 15 bases. CDR3 sequence reads: CASTWSHGAYNEQFF. CDR3 nucleotides: TGTGCCAGTACATGGAGCCACGGTGCCTACAATGAGCAGTTCTTC.

The rearrangement joins TRBV5-4 to TRBJ2-5; possible D gene TRBD2, 5 bases. V was shortened by 5 bases and J by 3 bases, with 17 bases between the two germline ends. CDR1 and CDR2 (germline): SGHNT, YYREEE (reference sequence). CDR3 length: 15 residues. CDR3: CASSHPSGREETQYF. As DNA, the CDR3 is TGTGCCAGCAGTCACCCCTCGGGGAGAGAAGAGACCCAGTACTTC. Full variable domain (outside the CDR3, taken from reference TRBV5-4 and TRBJ2-5): ETGVTQSPTHLIKTRGQQVTLRCSSQSGHNTVSWYQQALGQGPQFIFQYYREEENGRGNFPPRFSGLQFPNYSSELNVNALELDDSALYLCASSHPSGREETQYFGPGTRLLVL.

This clonotype was seen a handful of times. The gene calls are TRBV5-1 and TRBJ1-2; 10 nucleotides line up with TRBD1. The CDR3 length is 16 residues. Germline assignment: CDR1 SGHRS and CDR2 YFSETQ. V lost 0 bases to trimming and J lost 5 bases; unmatched junction nucleotides: 7. CDR3 DNA sequence: TGCGCCAGCAGCTTGGTAGAGACAGGGGGCGAGTATGGCTACACCTTC. Its protein product is CASSLVETGGEYGYTF.

This clonotype occurred a few times. The rearrangement uses TRBV14 and TRBJ2-2, with TRBD2 as a possible D gene (5 bases). V lost 1 base and J 4 bases, leaving 19 bases between the germline ends. The CDR3 length is 18 residues. CDR1 is SGHDN, CDR2 FVKESK, per germline. CDR3 sequence reads: CASSQVGWSGSGTGELFF. In DNA form, the CDR3 reads TGTGCCAGCAGCCAAGTCGGTTGGAGCGGCTCGGGCACCGGGGAGCTGTTTTTT.

The DNA for the CDR3 is TGTGCCAGCAGCTTGGATGGGACACCCTCTGGGGAGCAGTACGTC. Encoded protein: CASSLDGTPSGEQYV. This chain connects TRBV5-4 to TRBJ2-7; tentatively, D is TRBD1 (6 bases). Trimming took 0 bases from V and 7 from J, leaving 17 bases between them. The length of the CDR3 is 15 residues. The germline V gene has CDR1 SGHNT and CDR2 YYREEE (reference sequence).

This chain links TRBV7-2 with TRBJ2-1, with 13 bases lining up with TRBD2. Losses at the gene ends were 7 bases for V and 7 bases for J; bases not matched to a gene: 4. In germline, CDR1 is SGHTA, CDR2 FQGNSA. There are 14 residues in the CDR3. CDR3 DNA sequence: TGTGCCAGCAAGACTAGCGGGGGGAAAAATGAGCAGTTCTTC. This encodes CASKTSGGKNEQFF.